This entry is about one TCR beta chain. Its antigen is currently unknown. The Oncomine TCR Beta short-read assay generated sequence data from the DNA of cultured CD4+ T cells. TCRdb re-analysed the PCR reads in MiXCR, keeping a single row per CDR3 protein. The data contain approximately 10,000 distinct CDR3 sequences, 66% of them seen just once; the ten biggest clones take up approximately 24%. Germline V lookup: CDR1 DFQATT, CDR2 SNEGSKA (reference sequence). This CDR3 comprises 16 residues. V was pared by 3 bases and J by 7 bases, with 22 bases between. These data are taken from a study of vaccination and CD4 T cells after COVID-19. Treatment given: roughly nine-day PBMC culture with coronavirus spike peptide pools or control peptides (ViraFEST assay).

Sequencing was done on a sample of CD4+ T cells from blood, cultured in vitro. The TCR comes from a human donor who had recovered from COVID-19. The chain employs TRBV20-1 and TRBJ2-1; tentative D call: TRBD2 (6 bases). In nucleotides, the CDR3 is TGCAGTGCTAGGGGTGTCGGTGGGGGGAAGGTGAATGAGCAGTTCTTC. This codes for CSARGVGGGKVNEQFF.